The 14 T cell receptor beta chains below come from one sample, sequenced in a study of blood T cell repertoires in COVID-19. Profiling relied on immunoSEQ multiplex PCR, and the TCRdb table lists in-frame clones only, not all of them. The sample lists over 150,000 clones; around four fifths were seen once. The sample taken for sequencing was PBMCs or T cells enriched from blood (not recorded which). All receptors come from a middle-aged man who had recovered from COVID-19.

This clone has only a few counts. The V call is TRBV9, the J call TRBJ2-2, with TRBD1 matching 10 bases. Germline V gene lookup returns CDR1 SGDLS and CDR2 YYNGEE. Trimming at V came to 3 bases and at J to 1 base, leaving 3 bases not matched to a gene. The CDR3 is made up of 16 amino acids. The CDR3 DNA is TGTGCCAGCAGCGCTCGGACAGGGGGGAACACCGGGGAGCTGTTTTTT. Translated, it gives CASSARTGGNTGELFF.

The CDR3 bases are TGTGCCAGCAGCTCGTTAGCGGGGGGCAAAAACATTCAGTACTTC. This codes for CASSSLAGGKNIQYF. The chain couples TRBV7-8 to TRBJ2-4, with 10 bases lining up with TRBD2. CDR3 length: 15 amino acids. Germline assignment: CDR1 SGHVS and CDR2 FQNEAQ. J was trimmed by 3 bases and V by 4 bases; bases with no gene match: 3.

The chain couples TRBV2 to TRBJ2-7; 8 bases map to TRBD1. From germline, CDR1 is SNHLY and CDR2 FYNNEI. After removal of 7 bases from V and 2 bases from J, the junction contained 7 bases not matched to a gene. This CDR3 is built from 14 residues. The CDR3 DNA reads TGTGCCAGCACCCCCGGGACAGGAACCTACGAGCAGTACTTC. Amino acid sequence: CASTPGTGTYEQYF. The full variable domain, with the rest looked up from reference TRBV2 and TRBJ2-7, is EPEVTQTPSHQVTQMGQEVILRCVPISNHLYFYWYRQILGQKVEFLVSFYNNEISEKSEIFDDQFSVERPDGSNFTLKIRSTKLEDSAMYFCASTPGTGTYEQYFGPGTRLTVT.

The V and J genes are TRBV6-4 and TRBJ1-5; TRBD1 is a possible D gene (5 bases). The CDR3 has 13 residues. Germline-derived CDR1 and CDR2 are MRHNA and SNTAGT. V gave up 10 bases and J gave up 3 bases, with 13 bases separating them. The CDR3 sequence: CATSPGINQPQHF. In DNA form, the CDR3 reads TGTGCCACCAGCCCAGGGATCAATCAGCCCCAGCATTTT.

This chain connects TRBV13 to TRBJ1-1; tentatively, D is TRBD1 (5 bases). V was trimmed by 5 bases and J by 4 bases, leaving 26 bases between them. Germline V gene data show CDR1 as PRHDT and CDR2 as FYEKMQ (reference sequence). This CDR3 region has 18 residues. In nucleotides, the CDR3 is TGTGCCAGCAGCCGACGAGAATGGGGCCTCCCGTCAAGCACTGAAGCTTTCTTT. Protein: CASSRREWGLPSSTEAFF.

V usage is TRBV9 and J usage is TRBJ2-2; 8 bases are a match to TRBD1. The CDR3 is made up of 15 amino acids. J lost 6 bases, V lost 0 bases, and 4 bases had no gene match. Germline values: CDR1 SGDLS, CDR2 YYNGEE. The CDR3 bases are TGTGCCAGCAGCGTAGGGAACAGGGGGTCCGGGGAGCTGTTTTTT. It encodes CASSVGNRGSGELFF.

This clone appeared once. The V call is TRBV2, the J call TRBJ1-1; maybe TRBD1 (6 bases). Germline CDR1 and CDR2: SNHLY and FYNNEI. V lost 7 bases and J 3 bases, leaving 18 bases between the germline ends. The CDR3 covers 15 residues. CDR3 sequence reads: CASKQGLFEDTEAFF. As DNA, the CDR3 is TGTGCCAGCAAGCAGGGGTTGTTCGAGGACACTGAAGCTTTCTTT.

This clone was seen only a few times. This chain joins TRBV6-5 and TRBJ2-1; D may be TRBD1 (7 bases). Trimming took off 2 bases at V and 4 bases at J, with 12 bases between the two ends. The CDR3 is 15 residues long. Germline CDR1 and CDR2: MNHEY and SVGAGI. The CDR3 nucleotides are TGTGCCAGCAGTTACGGACAGGCGGGGTACAATGAGCAGTTCTTC. Translating it yields CASSYGQAGYNEQFF.

The rearrangement joins TRBV30 to TRBJ1-2; D not resolved. The V end was cut by 4 bases, the J end by 6 bases, with 12 bases between. The CDR3 totals 12 residues. In germline, CDR1 is GTSNPN, CDR2 SVGIG (reference sequence). CDR3 nucleotides: TGTGCCTGGACGGTTCACGGGGATGGCTACACCTTC. It codes for CAWTVHGDGYTF.

CDR3 loop: CATIYRDSSGNTIYF. In DNA form, the CDR3 reads TGTGCCACCATTTACCGGGACAGCTCTGGAAACACCATATATTTT. The chain is built from TRBV24-1 and TRBJ1-3, with 7 bases lining up with TRBD1. Losses at the gene ends were 8 bases for V and 0 bases for J; bases not matched to a gene: 6. Germline loops: CDR1 KGHDR, CDR2 SFDVKD. The CDR3 length is 15 residues.

The J gene is TRBJ2-1, the V gene TRBV5-1; 7 bases align to TRBD2. V lost 7 bases, J lost 13 bases, and 17 bases stayed unmatched. The CDR3 spans 14 residues. Per germline, CDR1 SGHRS and CDR2 YFSETQ. The DNA of the CDR3 is TGCGCCAGCCAGCTTTCCAGCGGGGCCAGAGCACAGTTCTTC. Its protein product is CASQLSSGARAQFF.

J is TRBJ1-2 and V is TRBV18; D is ambiguous. V was cut by 0 bases and J by 9 bases, with 8 bases left in between. The germline V gene encodes CDR1 KGHSH and CDR2 LQKENI. The CDR3 runs to 12 residues. The CDR3 DNA reads TGTGCCAGCTCACCACCTCGGGGTCGCTACACCTTC. The encoded protein is CASSPPRGRYTF.

The chain couples TRBV18 to TRBJ1-2; D perhaps matches TRBD1 (5 bases). The CDR3 totals 14 residues. V was clipped by 6 bases and J by 3 bases, with 14 bases between them. Germline-derived CDR1 and CDR2 are KGHSH and LQKENI. CDR3 sequence: CASSPTLTDYGYTF. The CDR3 DNA sequence: TGTGCCAGCTCCCCTACCTTGACAGACTATGGCTACACCTTC. The entire variable domain, with the rest obtained from reference TRBV18 and TRBJ1-2, is as follows: NAGVMQNPRHLVRRRGQEARLRCSPMKGHSHVYWYRQLPEEGLKFMVYLQKENIIDESGMPKERFSAEFPKEGPSILRIQQVVRGDSAAYFCASSPTLTDYGYTFGSGTRLTVV.

This clone was detected once. The J gene is TRBJ1-5, the V gene TRBV7-2; D ambiguous. In germline, CDR1 is SGHTA, CDR2 FQGNSA. The CDR3 spans 13 residues. The V gene lost 1 base and the J gene lost 5 bases, with 6 bases spanning the gap. CDR3 loop: CASSLGLDQPQHF. In DNA, the CDR3 is TGTGCCAGCAGCTTAGGGCTCGATCAGCCCCAGCATTTT.